Presented here are 30 T cell receptor beta chains from one specimen sequenced in a study of blood T cell repertoires in COVID-19. Repertoires were generated with immunoSEQ multiplex PCR, while TCRdb's copy carries only in-frame clones and drops some. The table lists some 270,000 clones, roughly 86% of them singletons. The sequenced sample was PBMCs or T cells enriched from blood (not recorded which). The receptors derive from a woman aged 55-69 years who had recovered from COVID-19.

This chain links TRBV5-1 with TRBJ1-2, with unresolved D. The length of the CDR3 is 13 residues. Germline V gene sequence: CDR1 SGHRS, CDR2 YFSETQ. The V end was cut by 4 bases, the J end by 8 bases, with 15 bases between. This CDR3 is CASSDPPSDGYTF. The CDR3 DNA reads TGCGCCAGCAGCGATCCTCCCAGCGACGGCTACACCTTC.

This chain uses TRBV28 with TRBJ2-3; weak D call: TRBD2 (5 bases). Germline CDR1 reads MDHEN; CDR2 reads SYDVKM. V gave up 5 bases and J gave up 4 bases, with 10 bases separating them. This CDR3 contains 13 residues. CDR3: CASSRDLPDTQYF. As DNA, the CDR3 is TGTGCCAGCAGTCGGGATTTGCCAGATACGCAGTATTTT. Variable domain in full (rest from reference TRBV28 and TRBJ2-3): DVKVTQSSRYLVKRTGEKVFLECVQDMDHENMFWYRQDPGLGLRLIYFSYDVKMKEKGDIPEGYSVSREKKERFSLILESASTNQTSMYLCASSRDLPDTQYFGPGTRLTVL.

The chain couples TRBV7-9 to TRBJ1-6; 9 bases are shared with TRBD1. This CDR3 spans 17 amino acids. Germline CDR1 is SEHNR and CDR2 is FQNEAQ (reference sequence). The V segment lost 5 bases and the J segment 1 base; nucleotides outside the gene matches: 6. The CDR3 protein is CASSEDRGWSYNSPLHF. The CDR3 coding sequence is TGTGCCAGCAGCGAAGACAGGGGGTGGTCCTATAATTCACCCCTCCACTTT.

The chain recombines TRBV30 with TRBJ1-5; D is uncertain. Trimming took 3 bases from V and 4 from J, leaving 7 bases between them. The germline gives CDR1 GTSNPN, CDR2 SVGIG (reference sequence). CDR3 length equals 12 residues. The chain's CDR3 is CAWRQANQPQHF. In DNA form, the CDR3 reads TGTGCCTGGAGGCAGGCTAATCAGCCCCAGCATTTT.

The sample holds a few counts of this clone. V usage is TRBV11-3 and J usage is TRBJ1-4; weak D call: TRBD1 (6 bases). This CDR3 contains 16 residues. Between the trimmed V and J ends, which lost 0 bases and 5 bases, there was a span of 13 bases. The germline CDR1 and CDR2 sequences are SGHNT and YENEEA. DNA of the CDR3: TGTGCCAGCAGCTTAGAGGGCTGGGGGCGGAATGAAAAACTGTTTTTT. Its translation is CASSLEGWGRNEKLFF.

This clone has only one observation. The rearrangement joins TRBV6-6 to TRBJ2-7, with TRBD1 matching over 7 bases. This CDR3 region has 14 residues. With 6 bases clipped from V and 6 bases from J, the junction kept 11 bases outside the gene matches. CDR1 and CDR2 (germline): MNHNY, SVGAGI (reference sequence). The chain's CDR3 is CASRGTGDNGEQYF. The CDR3 bases are TGTGCCAGCAGGGGAACAGGGGACAACGGCGAGCAGTACTTC.

The chain employs TRBV27 and TRBJ2-1, with a tentative D call TRBD2 (5 bases). The germline V gene has CDR1 MNHEY and CDR2 SMNVEV (reference sequence). The V end was cut by 3 bases, the J end by 9 bases, with 12 bases between. The CDR3 has 13 residues. The CDR3 protein is CASSFQRRSEQFF. The CDR3 DNA reads as TGTGCCAGCAGTTTTCAAAGGAGGAGTGAGCAGTTCTTC.

The chain joins TRBV7-2 to TRBJ1-5; no clear D gene. This CDR3 comprises 15 residues. CDR1 is SGHTA and CDR2 is FQGNSA in the germline V gene. The germline V and J ends were trimmed by 2 bases and 3 bases, with 11 bases remaining between them. The CDR3 reads CASSLRYRDNQPQHF. Here the CDR3 DNA reads TGTGCCAGCAGCTTACGCTACCGGGACAATCAGCCCCAGCATTTT.

The rearrangement uses TRBV30 and TRBJ2-1; TRBD2 agrees at 12 bases. CDR3 length: 13 amino acids. Germline V gene lookup returns CDR1 GTSNPN and CDR2 SVGIG (reference sequence). J gave up 12 bases and V 3 bases, and 6 bases lay outside the gene matches. CDR3 in amino acids: CAWRLAGGLGQFF. CDR3 DNA sequence: TGTGCCTGGAGACTAGCGGGGGGATTGGGGCAGTTCTTC.

J is TRBJ1-1 and V is TRBV6-1; D possibly corresponds to TRBD1 (5 bases). The CDR3 contains 14 residues. CDR1 and CDR2 from the germline V gene are MNHNS and SASEGT. Deletions cut 2 bases from V and 5 bases from J, with 12 bases between. The CDR3 coding sequence is TGTGCCAGCAGTGAATTGGGGCTACGGACTGAAGCTTTCTTT. This encodes CASSELGLRTEAFF.

In its sample, this clone was seen many times. The genes are TRBV4-1 and TRBJ1-2, with 7 bases aligning to TRBD1. V gave up 4 bases and J gave up 11 bases; unmatched junction bases: 7. Germline V gene lookup returns CDR1 MGHRA and CDR2 YSYEKL. The CDR3 runs to 12 residues. The DNA of the CDR3 is TGCGCCAGCAGCCCAGGGACAGCTTATTACACCTTC. This gives the protein CASSPGTAYYTF.

J is TRBJ1-6 and V is TRBV18, with D possibly being TRBD1 (5 bases). The CDR3 contains 15 residues. V lost 6 bases to trimming and J lost 8 bases, with 17 bases between them. Germline V gene lookup returns CDR1 KGHSH and CDR2 LQKENI. CDR3 nucleotide sequence: TGTGCCAGCTCCCTTAAAGCGTGGGGGGATTCACCCCTCCACTTT. Its protein product is CASSLKAWGDSPLHF.

A remark on this clone: Additional DNA sequences in this sample encode the identical CDR3. The chain employs TRBV5-8 and TRBJ2-5, with D uncertain. The ends were cut back, 0 bases at V and 5 bases at J, with 5 bases in the middle. The CDR3 sequence is 12 residues long. The germline gives CDR1 SGHTS, CDR2 YDEGEE. The CDR3 sequence is CASSLVRETQYF. The CDR3 DNA follows: TGTGCCAGCAGCTTGGTCCGGGAGACCCAGTACTTC.

The chain has TRBV2 and TRBJ2-7, with TRBD2 as a possible D gene (6 bases). The ends were cut back, 1 base at V and 0 bases at J, with 7 bases in the middle. Per germline, CDR1 SNHLY and CDR2 FYNNEI. CDR3 size: 14 residues. CDR3 bases: TGTGCCAGCAGTGAAGAGCGGGCCTCCTACGAGCAGTACTTC. Translated: CASSEERASYEQYF.

The chain links TRBV2 to TRBJ2-5, with TRBD2 identical over 8 bases. CDR3 length: 17 amino acids. V gave up 2 bases and J gave up 6 bases; unmatched junction bases: 14. Germline V CDR1 and CDR2: SNHLY, FYNNEI. The CDR3 sequence is CASSERFGGAPSQTQYF. DNA for the CDR3: TGTGCCAGCAGTGAAAGGTTCGGGGGGGCCCCGTCGCAGACCCAGTACTTC.

The J gene is TRBJ2-1, the V gene TRBV3-1 (or the pseudogene TRBV3-2); maybe TRBD2 (6 bases). CDR1 and CDR2 from the germline V gene are LGHDT and YNNKEL (reference sequence). The CDR3 covers 16 residues. The V and J ends lost 5 bases and 6 bases respectively, with 20 bases between them. The CDR3 region is CASSFHSGVGLNEQFF. DNA for the CDR3: TGTGCCAGCAGCTTCCATAGCGGAGTCGGGCTCAATGAGCAGTTCTTC.

The chain links TRBV27 to TRBJ1-6; D uncertain. This CDR3 has 14 residues. Germline V gene data show CDR1 as MNHEY and CDR2 as SMNVEV (reference sequence). V was trimmed by 3 bases and J by 7 bases, leaving 10 bases between them. CDR3 nucleotides: TGTGCCAGCAGTTTGACGGCTAGGAATTCACCCCTCCACTTT. It specifies CASSLTARNSPLHF.

The rearrangement uses TRBV7-9 and TRBJ2-1; weak D call: TRBD2 (6 bases). The V gene lost 2 bases and the J gene lost 2 bases, with 10 bases spanning the gap. Germline assignment: CDR1 SEHNR and CDR2 FQNEAQ (reference sequence). This CDR3 is built from 15 residues. Here the CDR3 reads CASSLPRGTYNEQFF. In nucleotides, the CDR3 is TGTGCCAGCAGCTTACCGCGGGGCACCTACAATGAGCAGTTCTTC. The whole variable domain, filled in from reference TRBV7-9 and TRBJ2-1, reads DTGVSQNPRHKITKRGQNVTFRCDPISEHNRLYWYRQTLGQGPEFLTYFQNEAQLEKSRLLSDRFSAERPKGSFSTLEIQRTEQGDSAMYLCASSLPRGTYNEQFFGPGTRLTVL.

The chain has TRBV7-3 and TRBJ2-2; D uncertain. The ends were cut back, 8 bases at V and 2 bases at J, with 15 bases in the middle. Germline loops: CDR1 SGHTA, CDR2 FQGTGA. The CDR3 consists of 15 residues. The CDR3 DNA follows: TGTGCCAGCGGTCTAGGCGGAACAAACACCGGGGAGCTGTTTTTT. Protein product: CASGLGGTNTGELFF.

The CDR3 loop reads CASNYGTGVEQYF. As DNA, the CDR3 is TGTGCCAGCAACTACGGTACGGGTGTTGAGCAGTACTTC. This chain uses TRBV28 with TRBJ2-7; no firm D call. Germline assignment: CDR1 MDHEN and CDR2 SYDVKM. The CDR3 sequence is 13 residues long. Trimming took 7 bases from V and 7 from J, leaving 17 bases between them. The entire variable domain, with the rest obtained from reference TRBV28 and TRBJ2-7, is as follows: DVKVTQSSRYLVKRTGEKVFLECVQDMDHENMFWYRQDPGLGLRLIYFSYDVKMKEKGDIPEGYSVSREKKERFSLILESASTNQTSMYLCASNYGTGVEQYFGPGTRLTVT.

The chain couples TRBV9 to TRBJ2-2; D is uncertain. The CDR3 consists of 12 residues. From germline, CDR1 is SGDLS and CDR2 YYNGEE. With 3 bases removed from V and 5 bases from J, the gap between germline ends came to 5 bases. CDR3 protein: CASSALTGELFF. Written as DNA, the CDR3 is TGTGCCAGCAGCGCCCTGACCGGGGAGCTGTTTTTT.

The V gene is TRBV5-1, the J gene TRBJ2-7, with 7 positions matching TRBD1. The germline gives CDR1 SGHRS, CDR2 YFSETQ. The J segment lost 2 bases and the V segment lost 1 base, leaving 3 bases of the junction unmatched. This CDR3 has 14 residues. The CDR3 loop reads CASSLSQGTYEQYF. CDR3 coding DNA: TGCGCCAGCAGCTTGTCACAGGGGACCTACGAGCAGTACTTC.

This clone was counted a few times. This sequence joins TRBV5-1 and TRBJ1-1; TRBD1 matches 8 bases. Germline V gene data show CDR1 as SGHRS and CDR2 as YFSETQ. V lost 0 bases to trimming and J lost 5 bases; unmatched junction nucleotides: 6. This CDR3 comprises 15 residues. CDR3 residues: CASSLGQGINTEAFF. In nucleotides, the CDR3 is TGCGCCAGCAGCTTGGGACAGGGGATTAATACTGAAGCTTTCTTT.

The rearrangement uses TRBV3-1 (or the pseudogene TRBV3-2) and TRBJ2-4; 14 bases are a match to TRBD2. The J segment lost 3 bases and the V segment lost 0 bases, leaving 4 bases of the junction unmatched. The CDR3 runs 18 residues. CDR1 is LGHDT, CDR2 YNNKEL, per germline (reference sequence). In nucleotides, the CDR3 is TGTGCCAGCAGCCAAGAAGGACTAGCGGGAGGTGGCAAAAACATTCAGTACTTC. It yields the protein CASSQEGLAGGGKNIQYF.

The chain carries TRBV7-9 and TRBJ2-7, with a tentative D call TRBD2 (5 bases). Per the germline V gene, CDR1 is SEHNR and CDR2 is FQNEAQ (reference sequence). With 2 bases removed from V and 3 bases from J, the gap between germline ends came to 20 bases. This CDR3 is 17 amino acids long. CDR3 coding DNA: TGTGCCAGCAGCTTACGGCCATTCCTAGCTGCGGACTACGAGCAGTACTTC. Translating gives CASSLRPFLAADYEQYF. The variable domain in full, completed from reference TRBV7-9 and TRBJ2-7, reads DTGVSQNPRHKITKRGQNVTFRCDPISEHNRLYWYRQTLGQGPEFLTYFQNEAQLEKSRLLSDRFSAERPKGSFSTLEIQRTEQGDSAMYLCASSLRPFLAADYEQYFGPGTRLTVT.

This clone was detected once. The CDR3 spells CASSNAGRWRIQPQHF. The CDR3 DNA reads TGTGCCAGCAGCAACGCAGGGAGGTGGAGGATTCAGCCCCAGCATTTT. The rearrangement joins TRBV21-1 to TRBJ1-5. TRBV21-1 is tagged as a pseudogene. The CDR3 covers 16 residues.

This clone appeared a single time. The chain joins TRBV19 to TRBJ2-3; D is possibly TRBD2 (6 bases). Trimming removed 3 bases from V and 0 bases from J, with 13 bases in between. The CDR3 covers 16 residues. Germline CDR1 and CDR2: LNHDA and SQIVND (reference sequence). The DNA for the CDR3 is TGTGCCAGTAGTATGGCCGGCGGGACTAGCACAGATACGCAGTATTTT. It yields the protein CASSMAGGTSTDTQYF.

This chain links TRBV6-1 with TRBJ1-2; D unresolved. The CDR3 is 11 residues long. Trimming stripped 6 bases from V and 5 bases from J, with 7 bases between. Germline V gene lookup returns CDR1 MNHNS and CDR2 SASEGT. The CDR3 coding sequence is TGTGCCAGCAGCCAGGAATATGGCTACACCTTC. It yields the protein CASSQEYGYTF.

The V gene is TRBV7-8, the J gene TRBJ1-5; D gene uncertain. Germline CDR1 SGHVS, CDR2 FQNEAQ. Trimming removed 2 bases at V and 4 bases at J, with 12 bases between. The length of the CDR3 is 15 residues. CDR3 loop: CASSLSFGPNQPQHF. Here the CDR3 DNA reads TGTGCCAGCAGCTTATCTTTTGGGCCGAATCAGCCCCAGCATTTT.

The V gene is TRBV7-9, the J gene TRBJ1-1; D may be TRBD1 (6 bases). CDR3 length: 14 residues. V lost 2 bases, J lost 5 bases, and 12 bases lay in between. Germline CDR1 SEHNR, CDR2 FQNEAQ (reference sequence). The DNA for the CDR3 is TGTGCCAGCAGCTTACCGCAGGGGTGGACTGAAGCTTTCTTT. Encoded protein: CASSLPQGWTEAFF.